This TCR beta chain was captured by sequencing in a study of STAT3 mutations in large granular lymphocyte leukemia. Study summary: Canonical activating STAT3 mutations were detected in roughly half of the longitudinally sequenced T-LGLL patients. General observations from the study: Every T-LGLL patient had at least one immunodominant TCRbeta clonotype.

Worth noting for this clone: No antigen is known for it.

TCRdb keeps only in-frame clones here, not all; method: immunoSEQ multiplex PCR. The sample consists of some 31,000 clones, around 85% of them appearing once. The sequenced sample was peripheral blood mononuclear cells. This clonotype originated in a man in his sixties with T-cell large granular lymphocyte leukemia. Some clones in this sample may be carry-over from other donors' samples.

The CDR3 DNA reads TGTGCCATCAGTGACCCAGGGGGCCAAGAGACCCAGTACTTC. This gives the protein CAISDPGGQETQYF. The rearrangement uses TRBV10-3 and TRBJ2-5, with TRBD1 matching 7 bases. The CDR3 has 14 residues. Germline V gene sequence: CDR1 ENHRY, CDR2 SYGVKD. V was pared by 3 bases and J by 1 base, with 2 bases of the junction left unmatched.